In this sample, the clone carrying this T cell receptor beta chain turned up a few times. Its antigen is not identified. The sample comes from a study of beta chain features in type 1 diabetes. Whole-study context: Across the samples, approximately 98,000,000 sorted cells were examined in total.

Study-wide findings and caveats: Among type 1 diabetes patients, VDJ junctions had fewer insertions and more deletions.

Expressed TCRB transcripts got sequenced, as all isolated RNA was reverse transcribed. Generated by immunoSEQ multiplex PCR, the TCRdb table keeps only in-frame clones and is missing some. Found here are about 330,000 clones, more than 9.5% of them singletons; the top ten hold roughly 0.014%. The CDR3 sequence is 15 residues long. V trimming: 6 bases; J trimming: 6 bases; junction bases outside the gene matches: 10. Germline loops: CDR1 SGHAT, CDR2 FQNNGV. This receptor was taken from a woman aged 25-40 years in good health. Sequenced material: naive CD4+ T cells from blood. J is TRBJ2-2 and V is TRBV11-2, with 7 bases lining up with TRBD2. The CDR3 DNA sequence: TGTGCCAGCAGTCCTCAGTTAGCGGGCGCCGGGGAGCTGTTTTTT. Amino acids: CASSPQLAGAGELFF. Together with reference TRBV11-2 and TRBJ2-2, the CDR3 gives the full variable domain: EAGVAQSPRYKIIEKRQSVAFWCNPISGHATLYWYQQILGQGPKLLIQFQNNGVVDDSQLPKDRFSAERLKGVDSTLKIQPAKLEDSAVYLCASSPQLAGAGELFFGEGSRLTVL.